This T cell receptor (beta chain) is from a study of graft-versus-host responses after intestinal transplantation. Study-wide context: Anti-thymocyte globulin served as induction for all recipients, who then took tacrolimus and steroids for about three years. Study-wide results and caveats: Ileal or blood samples showed some GvH clones first, and such clones were also found in recipient marrow.

This clone was seen once. What it recognizes is unknown. Using immunoSEQ multiplex PCR, the repertoire was profiled, and TCRdb retains in-frame clones only, with some absent. Seen here are about 97,000 clones, 91% observed once, and the top ten hold approximately 0.17%. Germline CDR1 reads LGHNA; CDR2 reads YSLEER. The CDR3 loop spans 14 amino acids. The specimen comprised unstimulated CD4+ T cells sorted from spleen or lymph node cells, sampled before transplant. The TCR sequence derives from a human donor who was the organ donor for an intestinal transplant. The chain carries TRBV4-3 and TRBJ2-5, with TRBD1 identical over 7 bases. The J call may be wrong; the DNA end is better matched by TRBJ2-7. CDR3 residues: CASSPRQGPYEQYF. CDR3 DNA sequence: TGCGCCAGCAGCCCCCGACAGGGCCCCTACGAGCAGTACTTC.